The 15 T cell receptor beta chains listed next were all sequenced from one sample in a study of vaccination effects on CD4 cells after COVID-19 (dated by TCRdb to the early 2020s). No antigen has been identified for these receptors. Receptor amplification or capture employed the immunoSEQ multiplex PCR assay. Imported from immuneACCESS, the table was reduced by TCRdb to in-frame sequences with V and J called. These copies leave out some clones; in studies compared against another copy, an unresolved V gene accounts for under half, and the cause of the remainder is not known. The sample profile shows 25,000 to 35,000 clones; under 75% of them were found once. The top ten hold roughly a tenth of the sample. In the ViraFEST assay, PBMC were stimulated with viral peptide pools, and antigen-specific CD4+ T cell clonotypes were then identified by expansion using TCR sequencing. After 10 to 11 days of culture, CD4+ T cells were isolated with the EasySep CD4+ T cell isolation kit. The absence of prior SARS-CoV-2 infection in healthy vaccine recipients was confirmed by negative nucleocapsid antibodies before and after vaccination.

The sequences come from CD4+ T cells from PBMCs cultured with SARS-CoV-2 spike peptides, collected before COVID-19 vaccination. The cell subset or site label of this sample denotes: SARS-CoV-2 spike overlapping peptide pool stimulation. These receptors were taken from a human donor who received a COVID-19 vaccine.

This clone was seen a single time. The chain recombines TRBV11-2 with TRBJ2-2; D ambiguous. The CDR3 sequence is 14 residues long. Trimming left V 5 bases short and J 7 bases short, with 14 bases between. Germline CDR1 SGHAT, CDR2 FQNNGV. The CDR3, as DNA: TGTGCCAGCAGCGCCATTAGGAATCGCGGGGAGCTGTTTTTT. This sequence encodes CASSAIRNRGELFF.

This chain links TRBV4-2 with TRBJ2-1; 8 nucleotides align to TRBD1. This CDR3 has 16 residues. Trimming at V came to 1 base and at J to 4 bases, leaving 6 bases not matched to a gene. The germline gives CDR1 LGHNA, CDR2 YNFKEQ. This CDR3 reads CASSQVGQGRYNEQFF. DNA for the CDR3: TGTGCCAGCAGCCAAGTAGGACAGGGAAGGTACAATGAGCAGTTCTTC.

The chain carries TRBV29-1 and TRBJ1-2; TRBD1 matches at 9 bases. The CDR3 is 17 residues long. J was trimmed by 0 bases and V by 1 base; bases with no gene match: 9. Germline V gene data show CDR1 as SQVTM and CDR2 as ANQGSEA. Here the CDR3 reads CSVEAGQGSPTNYGYTF. The CDR3 DNA reads as TGCAGCGTTGAAGCGGGACAGGGAAGCCCTACTAACTATGGCTACACCTTC.

V and J are TRBV12-3 or TRBV12-4 and TRBJ1-1; D is unclear. Trimming stripped 2 bases from V and 4 bases from J, with 8 bases between. The CDR3 sequence is 13 residues long. In DNA form, the CDR3 reads TGTGCCAGCAGTTTATACGAGGGCACTGAAGCTTTCTTT. It yields the protein CASSLYEGTEAFF.

The V call is TRBV5-4, the J call TRBJ1-4, with D hard to call. CDR1 and CDR2 (germline): SGHNT, YYREEE (reference sequence). There are 15 residues in the CDR3. V gave up 4 bases and J gave up 5 bases, with 15 bases separating them. DNA for the CDR3: TGTGCCAGCAGCCACGGACCCGGACTCAATGAAAAACTGTTTTTT. Its translation is CASSHGPGLNEKLFF.

J is TRBJ2-1 and V is TRBV6-4; D perhaps matches TRBD2 (5 bases). Germline-derived CDR1 and CDR2 are MRHNA and SNTAGT. Deletions cut 2 bases from V and 8 bases from J, with 13 bases between. CDR3 length: 14 residues. CDR3 sequence reads: CASSDVGGSDEQFF. CDR3 nucleotides: TGTGCCAGCAGTGACGTTGGCGGGTCGGATGAGCAGTTCTTC.

The CDR3: CASSGQIQETQYF. In DNA form, the CDR3 reads TGTGCCAGCAGTGGACAGATCCAAGAGACCCAGTACTTC. V and J are TRBV12-3 or TRBV12-4 and TRBJ2-5; D may be TRBD1 (6 bases). V was shortened by 5 bases and J by 1 base, with 8 bases between the two germline ends. This CDR3 has 13 amino acids.

J is TRBJ1-2 and V is TRBV4-1, with 7 nucleotides matching TRBD1. The germline CDR1 and CDR2 sequences are MGHRA and YSYEKL. The CDR3 is 19 amino acids. Trimming cost V 1 base and J 4 bases; bases outside gene matches: 18. CDR3 DNA sequence: TGCGCCAGCAGCCAAGGACGATGGACAGGAAGCCTCCTAGGCTATGGCTACACCTTC. Translation: CASSQGRWTGSLLGYGYTF.

The V call is TRBV10-1, the J call TRBJ2-3, with 13 bases that match TRBD2. The germline V gene encodes CDR1 WNHNN and CDR2 SYGVQD (reference sequence). The CDR3 runs to 16 residues. The ends lost 6 bases at V and 2 bases at J; junction bases unmatched: 5. The CDR3 sequence: CASRAGLAGATDTQYF. Here the CDR3 DNA reads TGCGCCAGCAGGGCCGGACTAGCGGGGGCCACAGATACGCAGTATTTT.

The rearrangement joins TRBV6-6 to TRBJ2-5; no clear D gene. The CDR3 has 12 amino acids. V was cut by 2 bases and J by 1 base, with 2 bases left in between. The germline gives CDR1 MNHNY, CDR2 SVGAGI (reference sequence). As DNA, the CDR3 is TGTGCCAGCAGTTACAGCCAAGAGACCCAGTACTTC. It specifies CASSYSQETQYF.

The genes are TRBV2 and TRBJ1-3; D unclear. The CDR3 runs to 13 residues. Germline values: CDR1 SNHLY, CDR2 FYNNEI. V was pared by 7 bases and J by 0 bases, with 7 bases between. The DNA for the CDR3 is TGTGCCAGCATTGCAGACTCTGGAAACACCATATATTTT. Its translation is CASIADSGNTIYF.

This clone was counted a few times. The V call is TRBV14, the J call TRBJ2-3; D gene uncertain. The V end was cut by 0 bases, the J end by 6 bases, with 10 bases between. The germline V gene has CDR1 SGHDN and CDR2 FVKESK. The CDR3 is 14 residues long. CDR3 nucleotides: TGTGCCAGCAGCCAAGATGTCGTGTGGGATACGCAGTATTTT. Its protein product is CASSQDVVWDTQYF. Full variable domain (missing parts from reference TRBV14 and TRBJ2-3): EAGVTQFPSHSVIEKGQTVTLRCDPISGHDNLYWYRRVMGKEIKFLLHFVKESKQDESGMPNNRFLAERTGGTYSTLKVQPAELEDSGVYFCASSQDVVWDTQYFGPGTRLTVL.

The chain employs TRBV30 and TRBJ1-2; D unclear. CDR1 and CDR2 (germline): GTSNPN, SVGIG (reference sequence). Trimming shortened V by 0 bases and J by 8 bases, and 7 bases separated the two germline ends. This CDR3 spans 11 amino acids. The CDR3 is CAWSVGGGYTF. The CDR3 DNA is TGTGCCTGGAGTGTGGGAGGAGGCTACACCTTC.

This clone was seen a single time. The chain carries TRBV29-1 and TRBJ2-7; a possible D gene is TRBD2 (6 bases). Germline V CDR1 and CDR2: SQVTM, ANQGSEA. This CDR3 comprises 13 residues. The V end lost 5 bases, the J end lost 0 bases, and 11 bases lay between the germline ends. The CDR3 loop is CSVSGGVSYEQYF. The CDR3, as DNA: TGCAGCGTTAGCGGCGGGGTCTCCTACGAGCAGTACTTC.

The J gene is TRBJ2-7, the V gene TRBV4-1; maybe TRBD2 (5 bases). Germline CDR1 is MGHRA and CDR2 is YSYEKL. Trimming removed 0 bases from V and 0 bases from J, with 12 bases in between. This CDR3 spans 16 amino acids. The CDR3 bases are TGCGCCAGCAGCCAAGATGGAGGAATTAGCTCCTACGAGCAGTACTTC. Its translation is CASSQDGGISSYEQYF.